Shown below are 24 T cell receptor beta chains from a single sample sequenced in a study of blood T cells in healthy people across ages. For the second PCR, which ran for 7 to 11 cycles, a sample-barcoded 5' primer and a J-beta primer mix were used. Each CDR3 protein gets one entry after TCRdb re-called the 5' RACE reads with MiXCR. This sample yields 630,000 or so distinct CDR3 sequences, of which about 30% are seen a single time; over 15% belongs to the top ten. The sequencing sample was made of blood. The origin of the receptors is a woman older than 75 in good health.

A note on this clonotype: This may come from a read error, since a much larger clone is one base off. The CDR3 loop is CASSQDVQATTTSVRTF. In nucleotides, the CDR3 is TGCGCCAGCAGCCAAGATGTACAGGCTACCACGACATCCGTCCGGACTTTC. The chain carries TRBV4-3 and TRBJ2-6, with D possibly TRBD1 on 5 matching bases. Germline CDR1 reads LGHNA; CDR2 reads YSLEER. The CDR3 spans 17 residues.

In its sample, this clonotype was seen a few times. The CDR3 DNA reads as TGCGCCAGCAGCCAAGGTCCGGCGAACACTGAAGCTTTCTTT. Translated, it gives CASSQGPANTEAFF. The chain carries TRBV4-3 and TRBJ1-1, with D unresolved. The CDR3 length is 14 residues. The germline V gene encodes CDR1 LGHNA and CDR2 YSLEER. The V gene lost 1 base and the J gene lost 1 base, with 7 bases spanning the gap.

Points on this clonotype: It may be a read error: a sequence one base away is much more abundant. This chain links TRBV10-3 with TRBJ2-3; TRBD1 agrees at 7 bases. V lost 11 bases and J lost 10; bases outside the gene matches: 12. This CDR3 is built from 12 residues. Per the germline V gene, CDR1 is ENHRY and CDR2 is SYGVKD. The CDR3 protein is CASKGQGEAQYF. The CDR3 DNA sequence: TGTGCCTCGAAAGGGCAGGGGGAAGCGCAGTATTTT.

This clonotype appeared many times. The gene calls are TRBV5-1 and TRBJ2-3, with D possibly matching TRBD1 (6 bases). The V gene lost 4 bases and the J gene lost 2 bases, with 14 bases spanning the gap. From germline, CDR1 is SGHRS and CDR2 YFSETQ. This CDR3 contains 15 residues. The CDR3, as DNA: TGCGCCAGCAGCCCGCCCAGGGGACCCACAGATACGCAGTATTTT. This translates into CASSPPRGPTDTQYF.

Concerning this clonotype itself: This may be a read error: a much more frequent sequence differs by one nucleotide. This chain joins TRBV11-3 and TRBJ2-1, with 9 bases that match TRBD2. Per the germline V gene, CDR1 is SGHNT and CDR2 is YENEEA. There are 15 residues in the CDR3. The CDR3 DNA reads as TGTGCCGGCAGCCCACGGGCGGGGGGGCACAATGAGCAGTTCTTC. It is translated as CAGSPRAGGHNEQFF.

As to this clonotype: One base away lies a much larger clone, so this may be a sequencing read error. This chain joins TRBV29-1 and TRBJ2-2, with a tentative D call TRBD1 (6 bases). Germline values: CDR1 SQVTM, CDR2 ANQGSEA. The CDR3 covers 13 residues. V was shortened by 6 bases and J by 4 bases, with 12 bases between the two germline ends. The CDR3 protein is CSVALQGTGELFF. The CDR3 DNA sequence: TGCAGCGTCGCGCTACAGGGCACCGGGGAGCTGTTTTTT.

This clonotype came up many times. This chain links TRBV12-3 or TRBV12-4 with TRBJ1-5; TRBD1 matches 7 bases. Germline trimming cut 6 bases from V and 4 bases from J; bases unmatched to any gene: 6. CDR3 length: 14 residues. CDR3 sequence: CASSRRDSNQPQHF. In nucleotides, the CDR3 is TGTGCCAGCAGCCGCCGGGACAGTAATCAGCCCCAGCATTTT.

As concerns this clonotype: A much larger clone is a single base away; this may be a read error. This chain uses TRBV9 with TRBJ2-1; 11 bases are a match to TRBD1. Germline V lookup: CDR1 SGDLS, CDR2 YYNGEE. With V trimmed by 3 bases and J by 8 bases, 10 bases remained unmatched. This CDR3 is 16 amino acids long. The CDR3 DNA sequence: TGTGCCAGCAGCGGAACCGGGACAGGGGGGTGCGATGAGCAGTTCTTC. Translation gives CASSGTGTGGCDEQFF.

On this clonotype itself: At one boundary the junction diverges from the germline segment, which might be a read error. This rearrangement joins TRBV7-2 to TRBJ1-6, with 9 nucleotides matching TRBD1. The CDR3 sequence is 15 residues long. Germline V lookup: CDR1 SGHTA, CDR2 FQGNSA. CDR3 sequence (DNA): TGTGCCAGCAGCTTGTGGGACAGGGAAGATTCACCCCCCCACTTT. Protein: CASSLWDREDSPPHF.

Remarks on this clonotype: A much more abundant neighbour one base away suggests this may be a read error. The chain uses TRBV12-3 or TRBV12-4 and TRBJ1-4, with 7 bases fitting TRBD1. The CDR3 totals 11 residues. This chain's CDR3 is CASSGTEKRFF. CDR3 bases: TGTGCCAGCAGTGGGACAGAAAAACGGTTTTTT.

This clonotype occurred many times. The chain recombines TRBV6-1 with TRBJ2-7; 10 bases align to TRBD1. The V segment lost 7 bases and the J segment 5 bases; nucleotides outside the gene matches: 11. The CDR3 is 15 residues long. In germline, CDR1 is MNHNS, CDR2 SASEGT. CDR3 nucleotide sequence: TGTGCCAGCATGGGACAGGGGACGAGTAGCGACGAGCAGTACTTC. This codes for CASMGQGTSSDEQYF.

DNA for the CDR3: TGCAGTGCCTCCGCCAGGCAGCTAAGTACCTACGAGCAGTACTTC. This sequence encodes CSASARQLSTYEQYF. The gene calls are TRBV20-1 and TRBJ2-4; D is uncertain. The J call may be incorrect, as the DNA end agrees better with TRBJ2-7. The germline V gene has CDR1 DFQATT and CDR2 SNEGSKA (reference sequence). CDR3 length: 15 residues.

This clonotype appeared once. Possible read error: a much larger clone is one base away. The chain links TRBV7-8 to TRBJ1-5; 9 positions agree with TRBD1. CDR1 is SGHVS and CDR2 is FQNEAQ in the germline V gene. Trimming at V came to 0 bases and at J to 3 bases, leaving 18 bases not matched to a gene. The CDR3 is 21 amino acids. The CDR3 protein is CASSLARVSGEYRGLNQPQHF. Here the CDR3 DNA reads TGTGCCAGCAGCTTAGCCCGGGTTAGTGGAGAGTACAGGGGGCTCAATCAGCCCCAGCATTTT.

The table lists this clonotype with a few counts. A clone one base away is much larger, so this may be a read error. The gene calls are TRBV5-1 and TRBJ2-1; D call uncertain. Trimming left V 0 bases short and J 5 bases short, with 15 bases between. Germline V gene sequence: CDR1 SGHRS, CDR2 YFSETQ. CDR3 length equals 16 residues. CDR3 sequence (DNA): TGCGCCAGCAGCTTGGCCCCGGGTCCAGCCCACAATGAGCAGTTCTTC. Translated, it gives CASSLAPGPAHNEQFF.

The V gene is TRBV12-3 or TRBV12-4, the J gene TRBJ2-2; D tentatively fits TRBD1 or TRBD2 (7 bases each). V lost 2 bases, J lost 9 bases, and 13 bases lay in between. CDR3 size: 14 residues. Written as DNA, the CDR3 is TGTGCCAGCAGTTTAAGCAGGGGGGGACGGGAGCTGTTTTTT. Encoded protein: CASSLSRGGRELFF.

This clonotype has ten or more counts. The chain carries TRBV12-5 and TRBJ1-2; D not resolved. Germline V lookup: CDR1 LGHNT, CDR2 FRNRAP. This CDR3 has 12 residues. V lost 6 bases to trimming and J lost 4 bases, with 9 bases between them. The CDR3 DNA sequence: TGTGCTAGTGGCTCGGCGGCCTATGGCTACACCTTC. Encoded protein: CASGSAAYGYTF. The full variable domain, in which reference TRBV12-5 and TRBJ1-2 provide the parts outside the CDR3, is DARVTQTPRHKVTEMGQEVTMRCQPILGHNTVFWYRQTMMQGLELLAYFRNRAPLDDSGMPKDRFSAEMPDATLATLKIQPSEPRDSAVYFCASGSAAYGYTFGSGTRLTVV.

At least ten counts were recorded for this clonotype. The CDR3 DNA follows: TGCAGTGCTAGAGATCCGAAACGCGTGGATGGCTACACCTTC. This translates into CSARDPKRVDGYTF. The chain has TRBV20-1 and TRBJ1-2, with unresolved D. This CDR3 has 14 amino acids. Trimming stripped 0 bases from V and 6 bases from J, with 14 bases between. Per the germline V gene, CDR1 is DFQATT and CDR2 is SNEGSKA (reference sequence).

A word on this clonotype: A read error may account for a junction end that differs from germline. The chain joins TRBV19 to TRBJ2-7, with 8 bases aligning to TRBD1. Germline V gene data show CDR1 as LNHDA and CDR2 as SQIVND (reference sequence). The CDR3 covers 14 residues. The CDR3 spells CASRIDRGTSEQYF. The CDR3 bases are TGTGCCAGTAGGATAGACAGGGGTACCAGCGAGCAGTACTTC.

This clonotype came up many times. The chain links TRBV7-2 to TRBJ1-2; 12 bases fit TRBD1. Germline lookup yields CDR1 SGHTA and CDR2 FQGNSA. V shed 4 bases and J 3 bases; nucleotides not matched to a gene: 6. This CDR3 is 16 amino acids long. This CDR3 is CASSWDRGLKYYGYTF. Written as DNA, the CDR3 is TGTGCCAGCAGCTGGGACAGGGGGCTCAAGTACTATGGCTACACCTTC.

This clonotype has just a few counts. The V and J genes are TRBV7-8 and TRBJ1-5; no clear D gene. The CDR3 runs to 13 residues. V shed 5 bases and J shed 3 bases, with 8 bases lying between them. Germline CDR1 is SGHVS and CDR2 is FQNEAQ. CDR3 in amino acids: CASSVDPNQPQHF. DNA for the CDR3: TGTGCCAGCAGCGTCGACCCCAATCAGCCCCAGCATTTT.

This clonotype has a handful of counts. V is TRBV10-3 and J is TRBJ2-2; TRBD1 agrees at 7 bases. The CDR3 loop spans 15 amino acids. With V trimmed by 7 bases and J by 3 bases, 8 bases remained unmatched. Germline-derived CDR1 and CDR2 are ENHRY and SYGVKD. CDR3 coding DNA: TGTGCCATCAAACGAGAGGGGGCATACACCGGGGAGCTGTTTTTT. This encodes CAIKREGAYTGELFF.

This clonotype was observed many times. The chain has TRBV6-5 and TRBJ1-1; perhaps TRBD1 as D (5 bases). CDR1 and CDR2 from the germline V gene are MNHEY and SVGAGI. Trimming removed 5 bases from V and 1 base from J, with 8 bases in between. The CDR3 consists of 13 residues. The CDR3 coding sequence is TGTGCCAGCAGTCGACAGAGGAACACTGAAGCTTTCTTT. As protein: CASSRQRNTEAFF.

The table lists this clonotype with many counts. V is TRBV5-1 and J is TRBJ2-5; D may be TRBD1 (5 bases). V was pared by 2 bases and J by 4 bases, with 6 bases between. CDR3 length: 12 residues. Germline V gives CDR1 SGHRS, CDR2 YFSETQ. Here the CDR3 reads CASSLGAETQYF. The DNA for the CDR3 is TGCGCCAGCAGCTTAGGGGCAGAGACCCAGTACTTC. The complete variable domain, with remaining parts taken from reference TRBV5-1 and TRBJ2-5, reads KAGVTQTPRYLIKTRGQQVTLSCSPISGHRSVSWYQQTPGQGLQFLFEYFSETQRNKGNFPGRFSGRQFSNSRSEMNVSTLELGDSALYLCASSLGAETQYFGPGTRLLVL.

The rearrangement joins TRBV20-1 to TRBJ2-5; the D call may be TRBD1 or TRBD2 (5 bases each). The CDR3 totals 14 residues. V was trimmed by 3 bases and J by 4 bases, leaving 15 bases between them. Germline CDR1 and CDR2: DFQATT and SNEGSKA (reference sequence). In DNA, the CDR3 is TGCAGTGCTAGTCGAGGGGCTGTCAGAGAGACCCAGTACTTC. Amino acids: CSASRGAVRETQYF.